This T cell receptor (beta chain) was identified in a study of cytomegalovirus exposure and HLA in healthy donors. In the case of this clone: Antigen: not known.

General study results and limits: A later examination showed that TCR association rates differed by HLA locus, with DRB1 most and HLA-C fewest. In a later analysis, TCR beta V- and J-gene trimming was associated with a missense DCLRE1C variant. Earlier analysis found most TCR beta V segments productive about 90% or about 30% of the time.

This PCR relied on a set of 60 Vbeta primers and 13 Jbeta primers. Assay used: immunoSEQ multiplex PCR; TCRdb lists only in-frame clones, some missing. The sample carries 60,000 to 95,000 clones, 78% recorded once. Healthy bone marrow donors made up the donor group. The junction had 13 bases not matched to a gene; V was cut back by 4 bases and J by 2 bases. The length of the CDR3 is 17 residues. CDR1 LGHNA and CDR2 YSLEER come from the germline V gene. The chain uses TRBV4-3 and TRBJ1-2; 7 bases fit TRBD1. Sequencing input: PBMCs. The receptor comes from a woman between 40 and 50 years old in good health and CMV-seropositive. CDR3 loop: CASSLHPTGNQNYGYTF. DNA for the CDR3: TGCGCCAGCAGCCTCCACCCGACAGGGAATCAAAACTATGGCTACACCTTC.